The 26 T cell receptor beta chains presented below share a single source sample, sequenced in a study of neoadjuvant anti-PD-1 for oral cavity cancer. Profiling relied on immunoSEQ multiplex PCR, and the TCRdb table lists in-frame clones only, not all of them. The sample includes about 14,000 clones, about four fifths of them seen just once. Time point given: after neoadjuvant nivolumab, at surgical resection. Sequencing was performed on PBMCs, taken after nivolumab (anti-PD-1) treatment. All receptors derive from a person between 35 and 79 years old with oral cavity squamous cell carcinoma.

V usage is TRBV14 and J usage is TRBJ2-7; TRBD1 might be the D (6 bases). V was shortened by 6 bases and J by 5 bases, with 17 bases between the two germline ends. Germline V CDR1 and CDR2: SGHDN, FVKESK. The CDR3 is 14 amino acids. The CDR3 loop reads CASSQTGFTHEQYF. CDR3 coding DNA: TGTGCCAGCAGTCAGACAGGATTTACCCACGAGCAGTACTTC.

V and J are TRBV11-2 and TRBJ2-5; 10 bases are shared with TRBD2. V lost 3 bases and J lost 3; bases outside the gene matches: 4. The CDR3 totals 15 residues. From germline, CDR1 is SGHAT and CDR2 FQNNGV. DNA for the CDR3: TGTGCCAGCAGCTTCGGACTAGCGGAAAAAGAGACCCAGTACTTC. Translated: CASSFGLAEKETQYF.

The chain employs TRBV7-9 and TRBJ1-2; the D is unclear. The CDR3 covers 15 residues. Deletions cut 3 bases from V and 1 base from J, with 12 bases between. CDR1 is SEHNR, CDR2 FQNEAQ, per germline (reference sequence). The CDR3 DNA follows: TGTGCCAGCAGCTTGACCCCAGCCAATAACTATGGCTACACCTTC. Translation: CASSLTPANNYGYTF. The whole variable domain, remainder taken from reference TRBV7-9 and TRBJ1-2, is DTGVSQNPRHKITKRGQNVTFRCDPISEHNRLYWYRQTLGQGPEFLTYFQNEAQLEKSRLLSDRFSAERPKGSFSTLEIQRTEQGDSAMYLCASSLTPANNYGYTFGSGTRLTVV.

The chain's CDR3 is CASSRGLAGQSSYEQYF. The CDR3 DNA follows: TGCGCCAGCAGCCGGGGACTAGCGGGCCAAAGCTCCTACGAGCAGTACTTC. V usage is TRBV4-1 and J usage is TRBJ2-7, with 12 bases lining up with TRBD2. Germline V gene data show CDR1 as MGHRA and CDR2 as YSYEKL. V was pared by 4 bases and J by 0 bases, with 7 bases of the junction left unmatched. The CDR3 consists of 17 residues.

This chain connects TRBV5-6 to TRBJ1-4, with D possibly matching TRBD1 (6 bases). V lost 1 base to trimming and J lost 6 bases, with 19 bases between them. CDR1 and CDR2 (germline): SGHDT, YYEEEE. This CDR3 is built from 17 residues. The CDR3 region is CASSLTSRQVVDEKLFF. CDR3 coding DNA: TGTGCCAGCAGCTTGACCTCTAGACAGGTTGTAGATGAAAAACTGTTTTTT.

V and J are TRBV6-6 and TRBJ2-2; no definite D call. With 4 bases removed from V and 2 bases from J, the gap between germline ends came to 5 bases. Germline V gives CDR1 MNHNY, CDR2 SVGAGI (reference sequence). There are 13 residues in the CDR3. Here the CDR3 DNA reads TGTGCCAGCAGTTTCTCCAACACCGGGGAGCTGTTTTTT. This codes for CASSFSNTGELFF.

The J gene is TRBJ2-3, the V gene TRBV7-8, with D possibly being TRBD1 (5 bases). The CDR3 totals 17 residues. Germline V gene sequence: CDR1 SGHVS, CDR2 FQNEAQ. V lost 5 bases to trimming and J lost 0 bases, with 18 bases between them. CDR3 in DNA: TGTGCCAGCAGCACCCAGCAGGGAACTGCTAGCACAGATACGCAGTATTTT. Protein sequence: CASSTQQGTASTDTQYF.

The rearrangement links TRBV7-2 to TRBJ1-5; 9 bases map to TRBD1. V gave up 6 bases and J gave up 5 bases; unmatched junction bases: 5. Germline values: CDR1 SGHTA, CDR2 FQGNSA. CDR3 length equals 14 residues. The CDR3 DNA sequence: TGTGCCAGCAGGGACAGGGGCGGGGATCAGCCCCAGCATTTT. Its translation is CASRDRGGDQPQHF.

The genes are TRBV19 and TRBJ1-1; D is unresolved. Between the trimmed V and J ends, which lost 5 bases and 4 bases, there was a span of 8 bases. From germline, CDR1 is LNHDA and CDR2 SQIVND (reference sequence). The CDR3 has 12 amino acids. The CDR3 DNA is TGTGCCAGTAGTCCCCACGGCACTGAAGCTTTCTTT. It translates to CASSPHGTEAFF.

DNA for the CDR3: TGTGCCAGCAGCTTAGGACAGGGCGATTCACCCCTCCACTTT. Its translation is CASSLGQGDSPLHF. This chain links TRBV7-8 with TRBJ1-6; 7 bases fit TRBD1. Germline V lookup: CDR1 SGHVS, CDR2 FQNEAQ. CDR3 length equals 14 residues. Trimming removed 1 base from V and 8 bases from J; junction bases left unmatched: 2.

This clone was observed once. The chain joins TRBV5-1 to TRBJ2-3, with a possible D match to TRBD1 (6 bases). V gave up 0 bases and J gave up 5 bases, with 7 bases separating them. The CDR3 totals 13 residues. Per the germline V gene, CDR1 is SGHRS and CDR2 is YFSETQ. CDR3 sequence: CASSLGTEDTQYF. The CDR3 bases are TGCGCCAGCAGCTTGGGGACAGAAGATACGCAGTATTTT.

The chain joins TRBV10-3 to TRBJ1-1, with TRBD1 matching 7 bases. This CDR3 has 15 amino acids. V was pared by 6 bases and J by 0 bases, with 7 bases of the junction left unmatched. The V gene's germline CDR1 is ENHRY and CDR2 SYGVKD. The CDR3, as DNA: TGTGCCATCAGAGAAGAGGGGGCCTTGAACACTGAAGCTTTCTTT. This gives the protein CAIREEGALNTEAFF.

This chain joins TRBV19 and TRBJ2-1, with D unresolved. Germline V lookup: CDR1 LNHDA, CDR2 SQIVND (reference sequence). V was cut by 1 base and J by 9 bases, with 13 bases left in between. CDR3 length: 14 residues. The CDR3 is CASSIVRAESEQFF. CDR3 nucleotides: TGTGCCAGTAGTATAGTACGGGCAGAAAGTGAGCAGTTCTTC.

V gene TRBV30 combines with J gene TRBJ2-5; weak D call: TRBD1 (6 bases). V lost 3 bases to trimming and J lost 1 base, with 9 bases between them. The CDR3 runs 13 residues. Germline V gives CDR1 GTSNPN, CDR2 SVGIG (reference sequence). The CDR3 nucleotides read TGTGCCTGGAGGCAGGGGCCCCAAGAGACCCAGTACTTC. Protein sequence: CAWRQGPQETQYF. Variable domain in full (rest from reference TRBV30 and TRBJ2-5): SQTIHQWPATLVQPVGSPLSLECTVEGTSNPNLYWYRQAAGRGLQLLFYSVGIGQISSEVPQNLSASRPQDRQFILSSKKLLLSDSGFYLCAWRQGPQETQYFGPGTRLLVL.

This clone was seen only a few times. The CDR3 DNA is TGTGCCAGCGGGACGGGACTAGTCGTCCACGAGCAGTACTTC. This translates into CASGTGLVVHEQYF. The chain joins TRBV6-1 to TRBJ2-7, with 8 bases identical to TRBD2. J was trimmed by 5 bases and V by 8 bases; bases with no gene match: 11. The CDR3 covers 14 residues. Per the germline V gene, CDR1 is MNHNS and CDR2 is SASEGT.

The rearrangement links TRBV7-2 to TRBJ1-2; possible D gene TRBD1, 5 bases. V was clipped by 7 bases and J by 4 bases, with 16 bases between them. This CDR3 contains 14 residues. From germline, CDR1 is SGHTA and CDR2 FQGNSA. The DNA for the CDR3 is TGTGCCAGCACCTACGGGGGGGTTAGCTATGGCTACACCTTC. This codes for CASTYGGVSYGYTF.

The rearrangement links TRBV28 to TRBJ2-1; maybe TRBD2 (7 bases). The CDR3 sequence is 15 residues long. Trimming removed 1 base at V and 5 bases at J, with 12 bases between. Germline V lookup: CDR1 MDHEN, CDR2 SYDVKM. CDR3 DNA sequence: TGTGCCAGCAGTTTATACAGGGCGGGAGACAATGAGCAGTTCTTC. It translates to CASSLYRAGDNEQFF.

Here the CDR3 DNA reads TGTGCCAGCAGGGGACTAGCGGGGGCAGCCTACAATGAGCAGTTCTTC. Translating it yields CASRGLAGAAYNEQFF. The chain carries TRBV2 and TRBJ2-1, with 14 bases identical to TRBD2. V was pared by 6 bases and J by 2 bases, with 3 bases of the junction left unmatched. Germline lookup yields CDR1 SNHLY and CDR2 FYNNEI. The CDR3 sequence is 16 residues long. Full variable domain (remainder filled in from reference TRBV2 and TRBJ2-1): EPEVTQTPSHQVTQMGQEVILRCVPISNHLYFYWYRQILGQKVEFLVSFYNNEISEKSEIFDDQFSVERPDGSNFTLKIRSTKLEDSAMYFCASRGLAGAAYNEQFFGPGTRLTVL.

V gene TRBV27 combines with J gene TRBJ2-1; no clear D. Germline CDR1 and CDR2: MNHEY and SMNVEV (reference sequence). The CDR3 is 13 amino acids. With 0 bases removed from V and 7 bases from J, the gap between germline ends came to 7 bases. CDR3 nucleotides: TGTGCCAGCAGTTTATCAGGTTTGAATGAGCAGTTCTTC. As protein: CASSLSGLNEQFF.

The rearrangement links TRBV9 to TRBJ2-5; possibly TRBD2 for D (7 bases). Trimming pared 3 bases from V and 2 bases from J, leaving 14 bases between. There are 15 residues in the CDR3. Germline CDR1 SGDLS, CDR2 YYNGEE. In nucleotides, the CDR3 is TGTGCCAGCAGCGGCAGCGGGACACGACAAGAGACCCAGTACTTC. The encoded protein is CASSGSGTRQETQYF.

This chain links TRBV5-6 with TRBJ2-2, with unresolved D. This CDR3 has 15 amino acids. Germline V lookup: CDR1 SGHDT, CDR2 YYEEEE. V was trimmed by 0 bases and J by 4 bases, leaving 10 bases between them. CDR3 sequence: CASSLVGSGTGELFF. CDR3 sequence (DNA): TGTGCCAGCAGCTTGGTAGGGTCGGGCACCGGGGAGCTGTTTTTT.

This chain uses TRBV10-3 with TRBJ2-5, with a weak D call TRBD1 (6 bases). The ends were cut back, 5 bases at V and 5 bases at J, with 6 bases in the middle. CDR1 and CDR2 from the germline V gene are ENHRY and SYGVKD. This CDR3 is built from 11 residues. The CDR3 sequence: CAISQGETQYF. CDR3 DNA: TGTGCCATCAGTCAGGGGGAGACCCAGTACTTC.

This chain links TRBV2 with TRBJ2-7; 8 bases match TRBD2. Germline assignment: CDR1 SNHLY and CDR2 FYNNEI. The V segment lost 4 bases and the J segment 1 base; nucleotides outside the gene matches: 6. The CDR3 loop spans 15 amino acids. CDR3 nucleotides: TGTGCCAGCAGTGCCCTGGCGGGAGGATCCTACGAGCAGTACTTC. Amino acid sequence: CASSALAGGSYEQYF.

This sequence joins TRBV10-2 and TRBJ2-5; weak D call: TRBD2 (5 bases). CDR1 is WSHSY, CDR2 SAAADI, per germline. The CDR3 is 15 amino acids. V lost 2 bases and J lost 5, with 15 bases in between. CDR3 coding DNA: TGCGCCAGCAGTGAGACCAATACCCGGGGTGAGACCCAGTACTTC. Its translation: CASSETNTRGETQYF.

This clone is a singleton in its sample. The rearrangement joins TRBV15 to TRBJ2-1; TRBD2 matches 8 bases. The CDR3 length is 16 residues. V lost 2 bases and J lost 4; bases outside the gene matches: 7. Germline V gene lookup returns CDR1 LNHNV and CDR2 YYDKDF (reference sequence). The CDR3 DNA reads TGTGCCACCAGCAGACCCGGGACTAGGTCGTACAATGAGCAGTTCTTC. Translating gives CATSRPGTRSYNEQFF.

The chain joins TRBV6-5 to TRBJ1-2; D is uncertain. Trimming pared 5 bases from V and 2 bases from J, leaving 3 bases between. CDR3 length: 11 amino acids. CDR1 is MNHEY and CDR2 is SVGAGI in the germline V gene. The CDR3 sequence: CASSNNYGYTF. CDR3 bases: TGTGCCAGCAGTAACAACTATGGCTACACCTTC.